This T cell receptor beta chain originates from a study of T cells in Graves' hyperthyroidism and ophthalmopathy (dated by TCRdb to 2018 to 2020). About the investigation overall: Peripheral blood samples were taken at initial diagnosis, before any treatment was given. After blood sampling, hyperthyroidism patients were treated with methimazole at a starting dose of 30 mg daily, and ophthalmopathy patients were treated with high-dose intravenous methylprednisolone. An independent validation cohort of under 20 hyperthyroidism patients and about 15 patients who later progressed to ophthalmopathy tested prospective prediction of ophthalmopathy. A discovery cohort of roughly 100 patients, roughly 43 with Graves' ophthalmopathy and approximately 57 with stable Graves' hyperthyroidism, was used to find distinguishing TCR V-J signatures. The paper describes TCR Vbeta CDR3 sequencing of 140 or so peripheral blood samples, made up of 40 to 45 ophthalmopathy patients, around 78 hyperthyroidism patients and about 17 progressor patients. In roughly six Graves' hyperthyroidism patients, the study also compared T-cell repertoires from thyroid tissue with T-cell repertoires from blood. For training and testing, the 110 or so patients in the discovery cohort were randomly divided in a 7:3 ratio. Beyond this particular receptor, the publication reports: Most expanded thyroid clonotypes (frequency above 0.001) were also detected in blood, a finding suggesting that blood repertoires may reflect thyroid immune responses. No statistical method was used to set the sample size in advance, and investigators knew the group allocation. During validation, the model predicted progression to ophthalmopathy a median of about 5.9 months ahead of onset, with approximately 70% sensitivity and 72% to 85% specificity. A model built on a 13 V-J signature distinguished ophthalmopathy from stable hyperthyroidism, reaching roughly 88% sensitivity and about 81% specificity in cross-validation and 80%/75% in testing.

This clonotype was found many times. There is no known antigen for this receptor. No base-level quality is on record; no much larger clone is a single base apart. The TCR beta CDR3 regions were amplified from the RNA transcripts. The TCR CDR3 was subjected to a first round of RT-PCR using the HTBI primer set and the Qiagen OneStep RT-PCR kit. The libraries were constructed in a second round of multiplex PCR and then size-selected and purified. Libraries were sequenced paired-end with 100 bp reads on an Illumina HiSeq2000. The study's own analysis went as follows. SOAPnuke was used to process the raw data, throwing out any read that contained adapters or uncalled bases, had a mean Phred below 15, or lacked an exact constant-primer or identifier match. COPE v1.2.5 was used to merge high-quality paired reads, and clonotypes were defined as unique nucleotide sequences. Clonotypes were aligned to IMGT TRBV, TRBD and TRBJ reference segments using MiTCR v1.1. The analysis was restricted to V-J combinations with a frequency above 0.0001, which together covered 98% to 99.2% of the repertoires. A TCS score was defined as the ratio between F50 (clonal expansion) and ExV (chaos), using BLOSUM62-based TCRdist between CDR3 peptides within each V-J. Welch's t-statistics and random forest reduced approximately 520 V-J features to 13, which were used in a naive Bayes classifier (R e1071). Through fastp at Q25 and MiXCR, TCRdb rebuilt clones from the public reads, retaining in-frame beta chains. A single entry per CDR3 protein holds the most common genes and DNA from its merged rows. The V and J calls come from TCRdb's annotation, not from the publication. For this sample the table gives hundreds of thousands of distinct CDR3 sequences, of which approximately 15% were detected only once. Roughly 7.4% of the sample goes to the ten largest clones.

A patient counted as having stable Graves' hyperthyroidism if no progression to ophthalmopathy occurred over 18 months of follow-up. Hyperthyroidism patients were aged 18 to 65 years and newly diagnosed, with disease duration of less than 2 months. Any patient with an uncontrolled infection, another autoimmune disease, pregnancy or lactation was excluded. Diagnoses were based on clinical symptoms, serum thyroxine and TRAb, thyroid ultrasound and orbital computed tomography. Ficoll-Paque density gradient centrifugation was used to isolate PBMCs from under 11 ml of fresh peripheral blood. Total RNA was extracted with Trizol reagent, and quality was checked on an Agilent 2100 Bioanalyzer. V is trimmed back by 6 bases and J by 7 bases, and the junction contains 3 bases that no gene match accounts for. From its cysteine to its phenylalanine, the CDR3 spans 15 amino acids. Only the CDR3 DNA stays, 45 bases, in frame from base 1. The germline V gene provides CDR1 SNHLY and CDR2 FYNNEI.

This sequence originates from a woman aged 18 to 35 with Graves' hyperthyroidism. Recombination linked TRBV2 to TRBJ2-1, with TRBD2 matching 16 junction bases. Sequenced sample: blood. The CDR3 loop reads CASRGTSGRGNEQFF. The nucleotides read TGTGCCAGCAGGGGGACTAGCGGGAGGGGAAATGAGCAGTTCTTC.